Detailed here is one TCR beta chain. The record originates from a study of shared T cell receptors in the human thymus. Germline CDR1 reads LNHNV; CDR2 reads YYDKDF (reference sequence). This CDR3 is built from 15 residues. The ends were cut back, 3 bases at V and 3 bases at J, with 11 bases in the middle. Sequencing was performed with immunoSEQ multiplex PCR; in TCRdb, only in-frame clones are kept and a portion is missing. Altogether hundreds of thousands of clones are present, around 87% being singletons, with the ten largest covering 0.009% to 0.0095%. These data are also associated with another study on human thymus T cells. That paper notes: Healthy Finnish infants undergoing corrective surgery for congenital heart defects were used as donors. Corrective cardiac surgery supplied the resected thymus tissue. Repertoires from thymus and blood appeared to show biased V and J gene usage.

Sequences were obtained from thymocytes. The gene calls are TRBV15 and TRBJ2-2, with D perhaps matching TRBD2 (5 bases). This clonotype originated in a boy less than two years old with a congenital heart defect. CDR3 loop: CATSRYISDTGELFF. DNA for the CDR3: TGTGCCACCAGCAGGTACATTAGCGACACCGGGGAGCTGTTTTTT.